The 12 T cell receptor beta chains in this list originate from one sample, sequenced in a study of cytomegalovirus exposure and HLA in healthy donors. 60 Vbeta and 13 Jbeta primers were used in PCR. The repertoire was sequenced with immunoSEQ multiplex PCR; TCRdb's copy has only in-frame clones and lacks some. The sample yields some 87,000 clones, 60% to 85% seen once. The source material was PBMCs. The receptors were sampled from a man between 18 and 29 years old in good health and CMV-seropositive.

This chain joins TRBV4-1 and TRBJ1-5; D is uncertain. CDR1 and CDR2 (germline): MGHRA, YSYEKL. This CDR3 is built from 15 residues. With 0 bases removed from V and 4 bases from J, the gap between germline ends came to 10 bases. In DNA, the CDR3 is TGCGCCAGCAGCCAAGAAACCTACCCGAATCAGCCCCAGCATTTT. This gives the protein CASSQETYPNQPQHF.

The CDR3 sequence is CASCAPGDNQPQHF. The DNA for the CDR3 is TGTGCCAGCTGCGCCCCAGGGGATAATCAGCCCCAGCATTTT. This chain links TRBV28 with TRBJ1-5; maybe TRBD1 (6 bases). V lost 8 bases and J lost 4, with 15 bases in between. CDR3 length: 14 amino acids. From germline, CDR1 is MDHEN and CDR2 SYDVKM.

CDR3 sequence (DNA): TGTGCCAGCAGTGAACAGGTAGTCTATGGCTACACCTTC. Amino acids: CASSEQVVYGYTF. This chain links TRBV6-1 with TRBJ1-2; D is unclear. This CDR3 region has 13 residues. Germline assignment: CDR1 MNHNS and CDR2 SASEGT. V lost 2 bases to trimming and J lost 4 bases, with 8 bases between them.

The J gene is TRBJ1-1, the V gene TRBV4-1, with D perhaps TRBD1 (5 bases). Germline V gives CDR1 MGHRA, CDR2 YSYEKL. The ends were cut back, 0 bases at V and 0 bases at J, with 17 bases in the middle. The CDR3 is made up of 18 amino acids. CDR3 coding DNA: TGCGCCAGCAGCCAAGATCCCGGCAGGGCCCGCATGAACACTGAAGCTTTCTTT. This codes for CASSQDPGRARMNTEAFF.

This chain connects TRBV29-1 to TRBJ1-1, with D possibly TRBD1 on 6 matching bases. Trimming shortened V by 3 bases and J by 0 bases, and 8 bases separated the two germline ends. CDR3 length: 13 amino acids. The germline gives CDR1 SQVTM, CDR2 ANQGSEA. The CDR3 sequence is CSVERGMNTEAFF. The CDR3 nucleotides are TGCAGCGTTGAGAGGGGGATGAACACTGAAGCTTTCTTT.

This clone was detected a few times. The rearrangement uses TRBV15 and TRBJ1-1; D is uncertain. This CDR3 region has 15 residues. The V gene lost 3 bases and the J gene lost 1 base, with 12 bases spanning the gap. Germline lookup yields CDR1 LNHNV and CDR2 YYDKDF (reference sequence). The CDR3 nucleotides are TGTGCCACCAGCAGCGGGAGGCGGGAGAACACTGAAGCTTTCTTT. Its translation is CATSSGRRENTEAFF.

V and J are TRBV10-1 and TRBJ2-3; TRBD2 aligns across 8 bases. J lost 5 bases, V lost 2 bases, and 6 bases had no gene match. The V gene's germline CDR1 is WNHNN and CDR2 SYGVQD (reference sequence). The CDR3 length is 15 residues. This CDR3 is CASSEELAGKDTQYF. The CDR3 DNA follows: TGCGCCAGCAGTGAGGAGCTAGCGGGTAAAGATACGCAGTATTTT.

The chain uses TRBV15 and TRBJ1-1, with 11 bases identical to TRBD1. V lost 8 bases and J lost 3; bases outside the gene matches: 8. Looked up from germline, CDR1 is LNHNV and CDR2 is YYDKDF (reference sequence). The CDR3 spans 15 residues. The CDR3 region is CATQGRTGGYTEAFF. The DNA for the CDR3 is TGTGCCACCCAAGGACGGACAGGGGGCTACACTGAAGCTTTCTTT. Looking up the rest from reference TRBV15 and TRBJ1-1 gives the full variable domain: DAMVIQNPRYQVTQFGKPVTLSCSQTLNHNVMYWYQQKSSQAPKLLFHYYDKDFNNEADTPDNFQSRRPNTSFCFLDIRSPGLGDTAMYLCATQGRTGGYTEAFFGQGTRLTVV.

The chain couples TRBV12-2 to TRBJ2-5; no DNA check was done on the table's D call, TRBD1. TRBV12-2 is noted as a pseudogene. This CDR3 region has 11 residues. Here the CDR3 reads CASRPGGTQYF. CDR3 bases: TGTGCAAGTCGCCCAGGGGGAACCCAGTACTTC.

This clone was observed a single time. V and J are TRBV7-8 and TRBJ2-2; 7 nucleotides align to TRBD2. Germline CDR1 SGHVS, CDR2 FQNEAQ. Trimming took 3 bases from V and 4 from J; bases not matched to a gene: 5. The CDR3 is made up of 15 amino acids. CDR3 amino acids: CASSFGLGVTGELFF. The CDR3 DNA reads TGTGCCAGCAGCTTTGGACTAGGGGTCACCGGGGAGCTGTTTTTT.

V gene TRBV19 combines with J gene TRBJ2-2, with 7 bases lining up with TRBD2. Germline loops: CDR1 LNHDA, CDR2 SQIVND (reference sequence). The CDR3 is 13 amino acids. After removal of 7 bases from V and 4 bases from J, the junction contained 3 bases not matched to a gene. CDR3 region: CASKPSGTGELFF. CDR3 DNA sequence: TGTGCCAGTAAGCCTAGCGGCACCGGGGAGCTGTTTTTT. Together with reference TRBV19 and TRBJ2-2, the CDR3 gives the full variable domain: DGGITQSPKYLFRKEGQNVTLSCEQNLNHDAMYWYRQDPGQGLRLIYYSQIVNDFQKGDIAEGYSVSREKKESFPLTVTSAQKNPTAFYLCASKPSGTGELFFGEGSRLTVL.

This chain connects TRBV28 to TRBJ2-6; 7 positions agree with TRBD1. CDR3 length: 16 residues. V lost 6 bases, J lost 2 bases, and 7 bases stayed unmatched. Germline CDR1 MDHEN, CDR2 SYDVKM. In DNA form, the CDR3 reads TGTGCCAGCAGCCTATTCCAGGGGGCTGGGGCCAACGTCCTGACTTTC. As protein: CASSLFQGAGANVLTF.